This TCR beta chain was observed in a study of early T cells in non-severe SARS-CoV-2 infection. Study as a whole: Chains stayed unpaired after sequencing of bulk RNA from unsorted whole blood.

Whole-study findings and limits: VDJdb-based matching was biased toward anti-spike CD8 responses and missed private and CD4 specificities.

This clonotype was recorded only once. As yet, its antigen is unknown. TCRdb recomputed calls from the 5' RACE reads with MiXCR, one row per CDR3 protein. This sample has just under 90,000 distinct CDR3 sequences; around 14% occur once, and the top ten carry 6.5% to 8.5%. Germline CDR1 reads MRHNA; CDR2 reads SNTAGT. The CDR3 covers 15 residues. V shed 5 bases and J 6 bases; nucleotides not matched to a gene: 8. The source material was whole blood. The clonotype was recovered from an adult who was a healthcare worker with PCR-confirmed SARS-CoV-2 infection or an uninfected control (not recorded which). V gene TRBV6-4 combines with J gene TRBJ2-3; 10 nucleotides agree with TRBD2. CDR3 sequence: CASSPLAGAPDTQYF. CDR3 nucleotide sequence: TGTGCCAGCAGTCCCCTAGCGGGAGCTCCGGATACGCAGTATTTT.